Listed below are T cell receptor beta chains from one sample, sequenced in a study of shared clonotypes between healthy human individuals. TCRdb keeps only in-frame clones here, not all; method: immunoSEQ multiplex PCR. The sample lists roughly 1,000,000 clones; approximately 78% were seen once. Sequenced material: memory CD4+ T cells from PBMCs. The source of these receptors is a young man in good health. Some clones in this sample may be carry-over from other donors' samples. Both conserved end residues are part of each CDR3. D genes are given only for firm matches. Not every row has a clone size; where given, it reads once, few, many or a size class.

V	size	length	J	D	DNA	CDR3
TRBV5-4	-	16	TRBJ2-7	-	TGTGCCAGCAGCTTGGGGGGTCGCGGACTCTCCTACGAGCAGTACTTC	CASSLGGRGLSYEQYF
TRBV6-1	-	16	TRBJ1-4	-	TGTGCCAGCAGTGAAGGCACACAGTGGAGAGATGAAAAACTGTTTTTT	CASSEGTQWRDEKLFF
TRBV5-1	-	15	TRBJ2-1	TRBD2	TGCGCCAGCAGCGCCTCCGGGACTACCTACAATGAGCAGTTCTTC	CASSASGTTYNEQFF
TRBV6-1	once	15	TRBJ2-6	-	TGTGCGACCATCGGCGGGGAGCATGGGGCCAACGTCCTGACTTTC	CATIGGEHGANVLTF
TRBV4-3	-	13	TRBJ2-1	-	TGCGCCAGCAGCCAAGAGGGCTCGAATGAGCAGTTCTTC	CASSQEGSNEQFF
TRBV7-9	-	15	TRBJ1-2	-	TGTGCCAGCAGCTTAGAGGCAGGGAAAGGGTATGGCTACACCTTC	CASSLEAGKGYGYTF
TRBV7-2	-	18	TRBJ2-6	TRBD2	TGTGCCAGCAGCCCCCGAGCGGGAGGATTCCCTGGGGCCAACGTCCTGACTTTC	CASSPRAGGFPGANVLTF
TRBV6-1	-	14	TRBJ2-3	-	TGTGCCAGCAGTGAAGTGGGAGCCATAGATACGCAGTATTTT	CASSEVGAIDTQYF
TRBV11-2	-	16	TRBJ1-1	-	TGTGCCAGCAGCTTTCGCAGAACCGGGCTGAACACTGAAGCTTTCTTT	CASSFRRTGLNTEAFF
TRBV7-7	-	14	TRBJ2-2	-	TGTGCCAGCAGCCCCGGGACTCGCACCGGGGAGCTGTTTTTT	CASSPGTRTGELFF
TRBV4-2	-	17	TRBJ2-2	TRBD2	TGTGCCAGCAGCCAAGGACTAGCGGCAAGTGGCACCGGGGAGCTGTTTTTT	CASSQGLAASGTGELFF
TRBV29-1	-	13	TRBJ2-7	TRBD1	TGCAGCGCCGGGACAGGAGAGCCCTACGAGCAGTACTTC	CSAGTGEPYEQYF
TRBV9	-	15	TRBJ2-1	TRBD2	TGTGCCAGCAGCGTGACTAGCGGTATCTACAATGAGCAGTTCTTC	CASSVTSGIYNEQFF
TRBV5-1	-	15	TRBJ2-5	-	TGCGCCAGCAGCGGGGGACCACGAGGGGATAAGACCCAGTACTTC	CASSGGPRGDKTQYF
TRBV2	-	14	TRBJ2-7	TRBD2	TGTGCCACCAGACGCGGCGCGGGAGGGTACGAGCAGTACTTC	CATRRGAGGYEQYF
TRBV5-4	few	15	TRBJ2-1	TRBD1	TGTGCCAGCAGCTTGACAGGGGGCTTCTACAATGAGCAGTTCTTC	CASSLTGGFYNEQFF
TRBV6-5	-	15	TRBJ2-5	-	TGTGCCAGCAGCAAAACCTACGACAGTCAAGAGACCCAGTACTTC	CASSKTYDSQETQYF
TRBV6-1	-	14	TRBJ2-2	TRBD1	TGTGCCAGCAGACGGGACAGGGCAACCGGGGAGCTGTTTTTT	CASRRDRATGELFF
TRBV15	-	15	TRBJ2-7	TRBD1	TGTGCCACCAGCACCTTGGGACAGGGCTCCTACGAGCAGTACTTC	CATSTLGQGSYEQYF
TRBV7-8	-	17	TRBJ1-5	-	TGTGCCAGCAGCGGGTACAGAAACCGATCGTGGGATCAGCCCCAGCATTTT	CASSGYRNRSWDQPQHF